The clone carrying this T cell receptor (beta chain) has only a few counts. The antigen is not known. TCRdb used MiXCR to reprocess the 5' RACE reads, holding one entry per CDR3 protein. The sample lists about 340,000 distinct CDR3 sequences, about 15% occurring once. This CDR3 has 15 residues. The V gene lost 0 bases and the J gene lost 2 bases, with 9 bases spanning the gap. From germline, CDR1 is MNHEY and CDR2 SVGEGT. The data were taken from a study of T-cell memory formation after mild COVID-19. Study information: TCR clusters were largely donor specific.

Whole-study findings and limits: Cross-reactive memory apparently joined, as some responding clones appeared in pre-infection memory.

This clonotype originated in a man younger than 30 who had mild COVID-19 (a few samples of this study predate the infection). Cell type and time point are not known. What was sequenced was PBMCs or a T cell subset sorted from them (not recorded which). The chain has TRBV6-2 or TRBV6-3 and TRBJ2-3; perhaps TRBD2 as D (5 bases). The CDR3 protein is CASSYSLRDTDTQYF. CDR3 bases: TGTGCCAGCAGTTACTCACTACGGGACACAGATACGCAGTATTTT.